The 28 T cell receptor beta chains below were found in one sample sequenced in a study of blood T cell repertoires in COVID-19. Assay: immunoSEQ multiplex PCR; the TCRdb copy retains only in-frame clones and omits some. The repertoire holds hundreds of thousands of clones, 83% seen once, with approximately 9% in the top ten. The sequenced material came from peripheral blood. Source of these receptors: a woman between 50 and 59 years old who had recovered from COVID-19.

V and J are TRBV21-1 and TRBJ2-7; the D segment call TRBD2 is taken from the table without a DNA check. TRBV21-1 is shown as a pseudogene. The CDR3 contains 18 residues. CDR3 coding DNA: TGTGCCAGCAGCAGCAGAGGGACTAGCGGGGCCCCTACCTACGAGCAGTACTTC. The encoded protein is CASSSRGTSGAPTYEQYF.

This chain uses TRBV7-2 with TRBJ1-1; D unresolved. This CDR3 contains 15 residues. Between the trimmed V and J ends, which lost 3 bases and 0 bases, there was a span of 11 bases. Germline CDR1 reads SGHTA; CDR2 reads FQGNSA. The CDR3, as DNA: TGTGCCAGCAGCTTTTCCGTCGGGGTGAACACTGAAGCTTTCTTT. Translation gives CASSFSVGVNTEAFF.

This clone showed up just once. The rearrangement uses TRBV3-1 (or the pseudogene TRBV3-2) and TRBJ1-5; D is ambiguous. V was shortened by 4 bases and J by 2 bases, with 9 bases between the two germline ends. This CDR3 is built from 14 residues. Germline CDR1 reads LGHDT; CDR2 reads YNNKEL (reference sequence). Written as DNA, the CDR3 is TGTGCCAGCAGCCCGACGGAGGGCAATCAGCCCCAGCATTTT. Its protein product is CASSPTEGNQPQHF.

On this clone itself: The junction shows a germline mismatch at one end, possibly a read error. The chain couples TRBV30 to TRBJ1-4, with TRBD1 as a possible D gene (6 bases). The germline V gene has CDR1 GTSNPN and CDR2 SVGIG (reference sequence). The CDR3 covers 13 residues. Here the CDR3 DNA reads TGTGCCTGGAGCGCAACGGGGGGCGTGATGTGGGTTTTT. It codes for CAWSATGGVMWVF. The whole variable domain, remainder taken from reference TRBV30 and TRBJ1-4, is SQTIHQWPATLVQPVGSPLSLECTVEGTSNPNLYWYRQAAGRGLQLLFYSVGIGQISSEVPQNLSASRPQDRQFILSSKKLLLSDSGFYLCAWSATGGVMWVFGSGTQLSVL.

This chain connects TRBV6-1 to TRBJ2-7; 13 nucleotides line up with TRBD2. Germline values: CDR1 MNHNS, CDR2 SASEGT. The CDR3 is 15 amino acids. The junction had 7 bases not matched to a gene; V was cut back by 2 bases and J by 9 bases. CDR3 protein: CASSETGTSGTPQYF. The CDR3 coding sequence is TGTGCCAGCAGTGAAACAGGGACTAGCGGGACCCCGCAGTACTTC.

The chain couples TRBV7-2 to TRBJ1-2; D gene ambiguous. V was trimmed by 5 bases and J by 4 bases, leaving 11 bases between them. Germline V gene lookup returns CDR1 SGHTA and CDR2 FQGNSA. The CDR3 has 13 residues. The CDR3 DNA is TGTGCCAGCAGCACTCCGGTGCTCTATGGCTACACCTTC. As protein: CASSTPVLYGYTF.

The chain uses TRBV28 and TRBJ2-7, with TRBD1 matching over 7 bases. The V gene end was trimmed by 4 bases and the J gene end by 3 bases; junction bases not matched to a gene: 9. The CDR3 is 15 amino acids. CDR1 MDHEN and CDR2 SYDVKM come from the germline V gene. This CDR3 is CASSYPTGTRYEQYF. DNA for the CDR3: TGTGCCAGCAGTTACCCGACAGGGACCCGCTACGAGCAGTACTTC.

The chain joins TRBV11-2 to TRBJ1-1; D perhaps matches TRBD1 (5 bases). Germline V gene sequence: CDR1 SGHAT, CDR2 FQNNGV. Trimming removed 0 bases from V and 0 bases from J, with 8 bases in between. CDR3 length: 15 amino acids. Written as DNA, the CDR3 is TGTGCCAGCAGCTTAGATCCGGACATGAACACTGAAGCTTTCTTT. It yields the protein CASSLDPDMNTEAFF. Drawing the rest from reference TRBV11-2 and TRBJ1-1, the complete variable domain is EAGVAQSPRYKIIEKRQSVAFWCNPISGHATLYWYQQILGQGPKLLIQFQNNGVVDDSQLPKDRFSAERLKGVDSTLKIQPAKLEDSAVYLCASSLDPDMNTEAFFGQGTRLTVV.

Remarks on this clone: The sample carries other DNA sequences with the same CDR3. The chain links TRBV3-1 (or the pseudogene TRBV3-2) to TRBJ1-1, with TRBD1 identical over 8 bases. V was pared by 5 bases and J by 5 bases, with 4 bases of the junction left unmatched. The CDR3 is 13 amino acids. The germline gives CDR1 LGHDT, CDR2 YNNKEL (reference sequence). CDR3 coding DNA: TGTGCCAGCAGCTCAGGGGGCCAAACTGAAGCTTTCTTT. Protein product: CASSSGGQTEAFF.

The gene calls are TRBV18 and TRBJ1-1, with D unresolved. V was pared by 2 bases and J by 0 bases, with 7 bases between. The CDR3 covers 14 residues. CDR1 is KGHSH, CDR2 LQKENI, per germline. The CDR3 here is CASSPTELNTEAFF. As DNA, the CDR3 is TGTGCCAGCTCACCAACAGAGTTGAACACTGAAGCTTTCTTT.

This chain connects TRBV4-3 to TRBJ2-1; D is uncertain. The V gene lost 0 bases and the J gene lost 0 bases, with 12 bases spanning the gap. CDR1 is LGHNA and CDR2 is YSLEER in the germline V gene. The CDR3 has 17 residues. The CDR3 spells CASSQDPFPSSYNEQFF. CDR3 coding DNA: TGCGCCAGCAGCCAAGACCCCTTCCCGAGCTCCTACAATGAGCAGTTCTTC.

There are a few counts of this clone. The V gene is TRBV6-1, the J gene TRBJ2-1, with D tentatively TRBD2 (6 bases). Germline V CDR1 and CDR2: MNHNS, SASEGT. The CDR3 sequence is 17 residues long. V lost 3 bases and J 0 bases, leaving 15 bases between the germline ends. CDR3 loop: CASSDRWRESSYNEQFF. DNA for the CDR3: TGTGCCAGCAGTGACCGCTGGCGGGAAAGCTCCTACAATGAGCAGTTCTTC.

The chain has TRBV7-9 and TRBJ2-7; no reliable D call. V shed 5 bases and J shed 4 bases, with 9 bases lying between them. This CDR3 has 12 residues. Germline CDR1 SEHNR, CDR2 FQNEAQ (reference sequence). This CDR3 is CASSPTPYEQYF. The CDR3 nucleotides read TGTGCCAGCAGCCCGACACCTTACGAGCAGTACTTC.

The chain employs TRBV7-8 and TRBJ1-6; a weak D match, TRBD1 (6 bases). The CDR3 spans 13 residues. The germline V and J ends were trimmed by 4 bases and 11 bases, with 12 bases remaining between them. Germline values: CDR1 SGHVS, CDR2 FQNEAQ. The CDR3 DNA follows: TGTGCCAGCAGCTCTGGACAGATAGCACCCCTCCACTTT. Protein sequence: CASSSGQIAPLHF.

This clone occurred a few times. The rearrangement uses TRBV10-3 and TRBJ2-7; D is perhaps TRBD1 (6 bases). Germline V lookup: CDR1 ENHRY, CDR2 SYGVKD. V gave up 6 bases and J gave up 2 bases, with 14 bases separating them. This CDR3 is built from 14 residues. CDR3 DNA sequence: TGTGCCATCAGCGGGACACCACAAGCCTACGAGCAGTACTTC. Translated, it gives CAISGTPQAYEQYF.

J is TRBJ2-7 and V is TRBV5-1, with D maybe TRBD2 (6 bases). There are 14 residues in the CDR3. The ends were cut back, 1 base at V and 2 bases at J, with 10 bases in the middle. The germline V gene encodes CDR1 SGHRS and CDR2 YFSETQ. The chain's CDR3 is CASSLQGGTYEQYF. For the CDR3, the DNA is TGCGCCAGCAGCTTGCAGGGAGGCACCTACGAGCAGTACTTC. Complete variable domain (other parts from reference TRBV5-1 and TRBJ2-7): KAGVTQTPRYLIKTRGQQVTLSCSPISGHRSVSWYQQTPGQGLQFLFEYFSETQRNKGNFPGRFSGRQFSNSRSEMNVSTLELGDSALYLCASSLQGGTYEQYFGPGTRLTVT.

CDR3 coding DNA: TGTGCCAGCAGTTCCGGCTCGGGGCCCCGGAGGGGAGAAGCTTTCTTT. Protein product: CASSSGSGPRRGEAFF. The chain couples TRBV28 to TRBJ1-1; possibly TRBD1 for D (5 bases). CDR1 MDHEN and CDR2 SYDVKM come from the germline V gene. Deletions cut 4 bases from V and 8 bases from J, with 23 bases between. This CDR3 spans 16 amino acids.

The chain combines TRBV29-1 with TRBJ1-1; D is unclear. Germline V gene lookup returns CDR1 SQVTM and CDR2 ANQGSEA. V was trimmed by 4 bases and J by 0 bases, leaving 9 bases between them. This CDR3 comprises 13 residues. The CDR3 bases are TGCAGCGTTGGTTCCGGGATGAACACTGAAGCTTTCTTT. The encoded protein is CSVGSGMNTEAFF.

The chain joins TRBV18 to TRBJ1-6; D not resolved. The CDR3 has 15 amino acids. Germline CDR1 and CDR2: KGHSH and LQKENI. V was shortened by 0 bases and J by 5 bases, with 8 bases between the two germline ends. The CDR3 region is CASSPPTANNSPLHF. CDR3 nucleotide sequence: TGTGCCAGCTCACCACCCACAGCCAATAATTCACCCCTCCACTTT.

The gene calls are TRBV21-1 and TRBJ2-1; the table's D call TRBD2 went unverified against the DNA. TRBV21-1 is classified as a pseudogene. There are 17 residues in the CDR3. CDR3 sequence reads: CASRVWGGEYRYNEQFF. In DNA, the CDR3 is TGTGCCAGCAGGGTGTGGGGGGGCGAATATCGCTACAATGAGCAGTTCTTC.

The chain is built from TRBV7-3 and TRBJ1-2; 7 bases line up with TRBD1. The CDR3 has 13 residues. Trimming took 5 bases from V and 6 from J; bases not matched to a gene: 6. Germline CDR1 is SGHTA and CDR2 is FQGTGA. The CDR3 here is CASSTRTGDGYTF. The CDR3 nucleotides read TGTGCCAGCAGCACCCGGACAGGCGATGGCTACACCTTC. Full variable domain (remainder filled in from reference TRBV7-3 and TRBJ1-2): GAGVSQTPSNKVTEKGKYVELRCDPISGHTALYWYRQSLGQGPEFLIYFQGTGAADDSGLPNDRFFAVRPEGSVSTLKIQRTERGDSAVYLCASSTRTGDGYTFGSGTRLTVV.

The chain joins TRBV18 to TRBJ2-7; tentative D call: TRBD1 (5 bases). Germline CDR1 reads KGHSH; CDR2 reads LQKENI. The length of the CDR3 is 14 residues. The ends were cut back, 3 bases at V and 3 bases at J, with 12 bases in the middle. CDR3 nucleotides: TGTGCCAGCTCACCTCTAGACAGTCTCTACGAGCAGTACTTC. Protein: CASSPLDSLYEQYF.

V is TRBV6-6 and J is TRBJ2-1, with a possible D match to TRBD2 (5 bases). Deletions cut 5 bases from V and 2 bases from J, with 10 bases between. The CDR3 sequence is 14 residues long. From germline, CDR1 is MNHNY and CDR2 SVGAGI (reference sequence). The CDR3 DNA sequence: TGTGCCAGCAGTCAGGCGGGTCCCTACAATGAGCAGTTCTTC. This translates into CASSQAGPYNEQFF.

The rearrangement joins TRBV5-3 to TRBJ2-7; D call uncertain. TRBV5-3 is known as an ORF, though its function is uncertain. The CDR3 contains 10 residues. The V end was cut by 6 bases, the J end by 12 bases, with 13 bases between. CDR3 sequence (DNA): TGTGCCAGAATTAATTCTAGTCCGTACTTC. Its protein product is CARINSSPYF.

The chain joins TRBV15 to TRBJ2-1; 8 nucleotides line up with TRBD2. This CDR3 contains 15 residues. Germline V gene sequence: CDR1 LNHNV, CDR2 YYDKDF (reference sequence). V gave up 3 bases and J gave up 10 bases; unmatched junction bases: 11. DNA for the CDR3: TGTGCCACCAGCAGCGGGACTAGGGCCTCTGGGGAGCAGTTCTTC. It specifies CATSSGTRASGEQFF.

V usage is TRBV27 and J usage is TRBJ1-1; TRBD1 might be the D (6 bases). Germline assignment: CDR1 MNHEY and CDR2 SMNVEV (reference sequence). Deletions cut 10 bases from V and 11 bases from J, with 17 bases between. This CDR3 is 11 amino acids long. The CDR3 sequence: CAIEIQGNAFF. CDR3 bases: TGTGCCATCGAAATACAGGGTAACGCTTTCTTT.

This clone was picked up one time. This CDR3 is CASSGRGRGQPQHF. The CDR3, as DNA: TGTGCCAGCAGTGGAAGGGGGCGCGGTCAGCCCCAGCATTTT. This chain links TRBV28 with TRBJ1-5; 7 nucleotides agree with TRBD1. Germline loops: CDR1 MDHEN, CDR2 SYDVKM. With V trimmed by 5 bases and J by 6 bases, 7 bases remained unmatched. The CDR3 consists of 14 residues.

The rearrangement joins TRBV28 to TRBJ2-2; 7 nucleotides match TRBD2. This CDR3 has 17 residues. The trim removed 2 bases at V and 6 bases at J, leaving 12 bases unmatched. The germline CDR1 and CDR2 sequences are MDHEN and SYDVKM. Here the CDR3 DNA reads TGTGCCAGCAGTTTAACCTGGGGGGGATTCAAGGCCGGGGAGCTGTTTTTT. Translation gives CASSLTWGGFKAGELFF.